This entry concerns a single T cell receptor (beta chain). No antigen is known for it. Researchers ran the PCR with 60 Vbeta and 13 Jbeta primers. TCRdb's table, derived via immunoSEQ multiplex PCR, lists solely in-frame clones and lacks some. The table includes about 95,000 clones, roughly 71% detected once. The sample is drawn from a study of cytomegalovirus exposure and HLA in healthy donors. General observations from the study: Among immune exposure information, only CMV serostatus was available. There were a few CMV-associated chains whose specificity for CMV antigens was confirmed in vitro.

Between the trimmed V and J ends, which lost 2 bases and 5 bases, there was a span of 15 bases. CDR1 is SGHDT, CDR2 YYEEEE, per germline. This CDR3 is 15 amino acids long. This TCR came from a woman in her forties in good health and CMV-seronegative. The chain has TRBV5-6 and TRBJ2-3; weak D call: TRBD1 (5 bases). Sequencing was done on a sample of PBMCs. CDR3 bases: TGTGCCAGCAGCTTTTTAGGGGAAAGGGAAGATACGCAGTATTTT. It codes for CASSFLGEREDTQYF.